These 32 T cell receptor beta chains were sequenced from one sample in a study of immune evolution from preneoplasia to lung adenocarcinoma (dated by TCRdb to 2020 to 2023). Library method: the immunoSEQ multiplex PCR assay. In its TCRdb copy, this immuneACCESS table keeps in-frame sequences only and misses some clones. Where compared with another copy, unresolved V genes explain less than half of these, and the others have no known cause. This sample holds about 6,400 clones; around four fifths were observed only once. Of the sample, roughly 6% is held by the ten largest clones. Sequences were obtained from FFPE minimally invasive lung adenocarcinoma tissue. The cell subset or site label of this sample denotes: micro-invasive lung adenocarcinoma (MIA). The receptor source for this set is a person aged 50-75 years with lung adenocarcinoma.

The rearrangement uses TRBV28 and TRBJ2-2; 9 bases match TRBD1. V lost 4 bases and J lost 1; bases outside the gene matches: 4. CDR1 MDHEN and CDR2 SYDVKM come from the germline V gene. This CDR3 is 16 amino acids long. CDR3 sequence reads: CASSSYRGLNTGELFF. CDR3 in DNA: TGTGCCAGCAGTTCTTACAGGGGGCTGAACACCGGGGAGCTGTTTTTT. Looking up the rest from reference TRBV28 and TRBJ2-2 gives the full variable domain: DVKVTQSSRYLVKRTGEKVFLECVQDMDHENMFWYRQDPGLGLRLIYFSYDVKMKEKGDIPEGYSVSREKKERFSLILESASTNQTSMYLCASSSYRGLNTGELFFGEGSRLTVL.

V gene TRBV6-5 combines with J gene TRBJ2-1; a possible D gene is TRBD1 (6 bases). Germline loops: CDR1 MNHEY, CDR2 SVGAGI. The V gene lost 6 bases and the J gene lost 8 bases, with 14 bases spanning the gap. The CDR3 extends over 13 amino acids. CDR3 residues: CASRTTGMYEQFF. For the CDR3, the DNA is TGTGCCAGCAGAACCACAGGGATGTATGAGCAGTTCTTC.

J is TRBJ2-7 and V is TRBV2; D is ambiguous. In germline, CDR1 is SNHLY, CDR2 FYNNEI. The CDR3 is made up of 14 amino acids. V lost 0 bases to trimming and J lost 2 bases, with 8 bases between them. The CDR3 protein is CASSEADGTYEQYF. CDR3 bases: TGTGCCAGCAGTGAAGCCGACGGCACCTACGAGCAGTACTTC.

This clone was seen once. The chain recombines TRBV9 with TRBJ2-5, with 8 bases matching TRBD2. The CDR3 has 16 residues. Germline V CDR1 and CDR2: SGDLS, YYNGEE. V gave up 4 bases and J gave up 4 bases; unmatched junction bases: 12. The CDR3 DNA reads TGTGCCAGCAGCTCCCCCGGGAGGGCGGGGTTAGAGACCCAGTACTTC. This encodes CASSSPGRAGLETQYF.

The chain links TRBV28 to TRBJ1-2, with D unresolved. Germline loops: CDR1 MDHEN, CDR2 SYDVKM. The CDR3 extends over 18 amino acids. With 6 bases removed from V and 5 bases from J, the gap between germline ends came to 28 bases. Here the CDR3 DNA reads TGTGCCAGCAGCTCGAGCTCGCCTACACAGTTACCACCATATGGCTACACCTTC. Protein: CASSSSSPTQLPPYGYTF.

The J gene is TRBJ2-7, the V gene TRBV28; 8 bases fit TRBD2. Germline V gene sequence: CDR1 MDHEN, CDR2 SYDVKM. This CDR3 contains 14 residues. V trimming: 3 bases; J trimming: 7 bases; junction bases outside the gene matches: 8. In DNA, the CDR3 is TGTGCCAGCAGTTTGGGGCGGGGGGCCAGGGAGCAGTACTTC. It is translated as CASSLGRGAREQYF. Looking up the rest from reference TRBV28 and TRBJ2-7 gives the full variable domain: DVKVTQSSRYLVKRTGEKVFLECVQDMDHENMFWYRQDPGLGLRLIYFSYDVKMKEKGDIPEGYSVSREKKERFSLILESASTNQTSMYLCASSLGRGAREQYFGPGTRLTVT.

J is TRBJ1-2 and V is TRBV5-4, with a tentative D call TRBD1 (5 bases). CDR1 and CDR2 from the germline V gene are SGHNT and YYREEE (reference sequence). The CDR3 is made up of 16 amino acids. V gave up 8 bases and J gave up 5 bases, with 25 bases separating them. CDR3 sequence reads: CASSAPGTPLSYGYTF. DNA of the CDR3: TGTGCCAGTTCTGCACCCGGGACGCCTCTCTCGTATGGCTACACCTTC.

Within the sample, this clone is large. The chain joins TRBV7-9 to TRBJ1-1; no firm D call. CDR3 size: 15 residues. Between the trimmed V and J ends, which lost 5 bases and 1 base, there was a span of 14 bases. Germline V gene lookup returns CDR1 SEHNR and CDR2 FQNEAQ (reference sequence). Here the CDR3 DNA reads TGTGCCAGCAGCGCCCAATCAGGAGCGAACACTGAAGCTTTCTTT. It codes for CASSAQSGANTEAFF.

The chain carries TRBV15 and TRBJ2-6, with D possibly being TRBD1 or TRBD2 (5 bases each). Trimming pared 0 bases from V and 0 bases from J, leaving 12 bases between. CDR3 length: 18 amino acids. The germline V gene has CDR1 LNHNV and CDR2 YYDKDF (reference sequence). CDR3 DNA sequence: TGTGCCACCAGCAGAGATCTAGGGACCATCTCTGGGGCCAACGTCCTGACTTTC. It translates to CATSRDLGTISGANVLTF.

CDR3 sequence: CATSSGGQGSYEQYF. The CDR3 DNA follows: TGTGCCACCAGCAGTGGAGGACAGGGGTCCTACGAGCAGTACTTC. This chain connects TRBV15 to TRBJ2-7, with 9 nucleotides matching TRBD1. Germline V CDR1 and CDR2: LNHNV, YYDKDF (reference sequence). This CDR3 has 15 amino acids. V dropped 3 bases and J dropped 1; count of bases not matched to a gene: 4. Full variable domain (outside the CDR3, taken from reference TRBV15 and TRBJ2-7): DAMVIQNPRYQVTQFGKPVTLSCSQTLNHNVMYWYQQKSSQAPKLLFHYYDKDFNNEADTPDNFQSRRPNTSFCFLDIRSPGLGDTAMYLCATSSGGQGSYEQYFGPGTRLTVT.

The chain links TRBV10-2 to TRBJ2-7; a possible D gene is TRBD1 (5 bases). The CDR3 loop spans 13 amino acids. The V end lost 6 bases, the J end lost 0 bases, and 9 bases lay between the germline ends. CDR1 is WSHSY and CDR2 is SAAADI in the germline V gene. The CDR3 region is CASSEGHSYEQYF. The CDR3 region has the DNA TGCGCCAGCAGCGAAGGACACTCCTACGAGCAGTACTTC.

The gene calls are TRBV2 and TRBJ2-4; D gene uncertain. CDR1 is SNHLY, CDR2 FYNNEI, per germline. V lost 2 bases, J lost 1 base, and 6 bases lay in between. This CDR3 contains 14 residues. The CDR3 sequence is CASSEMGAKNIQYF. CDR3 sequence (DNA): TGTGCCAGCAGTGAAATGGGGGCCAAAAACATTCAGTACTTC.

V and J are TRBV5-6 and TRBJ2-3; 12 bases match TRBD2. Germline V gene data show CDR1 as SGHDT and CDR2 as YYEEEE. Germline trimming cut 1 base from V and 6 bases from J; bases unmatched to any gene: 6. The CDR3 spans 16 residues. The CDR3 sequence: CASSLLAGGQWDTQYF. The CDR3 DNA reads TGTGCCAGCAGCTTGCTAGCGGGGGGGCAATGGGATACGCAGTATTTT.

This clone was found a few times. The rearrangement links TRBV6-6 to TRBJ2-1, with TRBD1 as a possible D gene (6 bases). Germline CDR1 reads MNHNY; CDR2 reads SVGAGI (reference sequence). Trimming shortened V by 4 bases and J by 5 bases, and 12 bases separated the two germline ends. The length of the CDR3 is 14 residues. The CDR3 region has the DNA TGTGCCAGCAGTTCGACGACAGGCAACAATGAGCAGTTCTTC. Amino acid sequence: CASSSTTGNNEQFF.

This rearrangement joins TRBV29-1 to TRBJ2-1; the D gene could be TRBD1 or TRBD2 (5 bases each). Germline CDR1 and CDR2: SQVTM and ANQGSEA. The CDR3 is made up of 17 amino acids. Trimming removed 5 bases from V and 0 bases from J, with 20 bases in between. This CDR3 is CSVPDSSVQHSYNEQFF. DNA of the CDR3: TGCAGCGTTCCCGACAGTAGCGTTCAACACTCCTACAATGAGCAGTTCTTC.

CDR3 in DNA: TGTGCCAGCAGCCCAGGGACAGGGAACTCACCCCTCCACTTT. This sequence encodes CASSPGTGNSPLHF. This chain connects TRBV16 to TRBJ1-6; 9 bases fit TRBD1. The germline V gene has CDR1 KGHSY and CDR2 FQNENV. V lost 4 bases to trimming and J lost 10 bases; unmatched junction nucleotides: 5. This CDR3 is built from 14 residues.

The chain has TRBV6-1 and TRBJ1-1; no definite D call. The germline CDR1 and CDR2 sequences are MNHNS and SASEGT. V lost 3 bases, J lost 1 base, and 6 bases lay in between. The CDR3 covers 13 residues. CDR3 nucleotide sequence: TGTGCCAGCAGTGATCAGAGGAACACTGAAGCTTTCTTT. Translated, it gives CASSDQRNTEAFF.

This chain links TRBV11-2 with TRBJ2-7, with D possibly being TRBD2 (6 bases). The CDR3 runs 14 residues. CDR1 SGHAT and CDR2 FQNNGV come from the germline V gene. Trimming left V 5 bases short and J 6 bases short, with 17 bases between. The CDR3 nucleotides are TGTGCCAGCAGCAGTCTCCGGGGGAGGCGCGAGCAGTACTTC. Protein: CASSSLRGRREQYF.

This chain joins TRBV7-9 and TRBJ1-2, with D tentatively TRBD1 (5 bases). Germline-derived CDR1 and CDR2 are SEHNR and FQNEAQ (reference sequence). This CDR3 has 15 residues. V lost 4 bases to trimming and J lost 6 bases, with 18 bases between them. Here the CDR3 reads CASSSAGRGLNGYTF. The CDR3 DNA is TGTGCCAGCAGCTCCGCAGGAAGGGGCTTAAATGGCTACACCTTC.

This rearrangement joins TRBV7-2 to TRBJ2-3; no clear D gene. The V and J ends lost 11 bases and 0 bases respectively, with 15 bases between them. Germline V gives CDR1 SGHTA, CDR2 FQGNSA. This CDR3 contains 14 residues. The CDR3 sequence is CAAVSGTSTDTQYF. In DNA form, the CDR3 reads TGTGCCGCGGTCTCCGGAACTAGCACAGATACGCAGTATTTT. The entire variable domain, with the rest obtained from reference TRBV7-2 and TRBJ2-3, is as follows: GAGVSQSPSNKVTEKGKDVELRCDPISGHTALYWYRQSLGQGLEFLIYFQGNSAPDKSGLPSDRFSAERTGGSVSTLTIQRTQQEDSAVYLCAAVSGTSTDTQYFGPGTRLTVL.

The J gene is TRBJ2-3, the V gene TRBV4-2; D is perhaps TRBD1 (7 bases). CDR1 is LGHNA, CDR2 YNFKEQ, per germline. The CDR3 totals 16 residues. V was pared by 0 bases and J by 4 bases, with 14 bases between. The CDR3 reads CASSQDLTRGPDTQYF. The CDR3 DNA reads as TGTGCCAGCAGCCAAGATCTGACTAGGGGGCCAGATACGCAGTATTTT.

The J gene is TRBJ1-1, the V gene TRBV12-5, with D possibly being TRBD1 (5 bases). V shed 0 bases and J shed 6 bases, with 8 bases lying between them. The CDR3 consists of 13 residues. The germline V gene encodes CDR1 LGHNT and CDR2 FRNRAP. This CDR3 is CASGLVPGAEAFF. CDR3 sequence (DNA): TGTGCTAGTGGTTTGGTACCGGGGGCTGAAGCTTTCTTT.

The chain uses TRBV7-9 and TRBJ2-7; D might be TRBD1 (6 bases). With 3 bases removed from V and 1 base from J, the gap between germline ends came to 7 bases. This CDR3 has 13 residues. Germline CDR1 and CDR2: SEHNR and FQNEAQ (reference sequence). CDR3 bases: TGTGCCAGCAGCTTCACAGGGTCCTACGAGCAGTACTTC. This sequence encodes CASSFTGSYEQYF.

V is TRBV9 and J is TRBJ1-4, with 8 bases aligning to TRBD1. This CDR3 has 15 residues. Germline V gives CDR1 SGDLS, CDR2 YYNGEE. V lost 4 bases to trimming and J lost 8 bases; unmatched junction nucleotides: 10. The CDR3 protein is CASSYQGQGVEKLFF. The CDR3, as DNA: TGTGCCAGCAGCTACCAAGGACAGGGCGTCGAAAAACTGTTTTTT.

V and J are TRBV27 and TRBJ2-7; D remains unclear. The CDR3 loop spans 14 amino acids. CDR1 and CDR2 (germline): MNHEY, SMNVEV (reference sequence). Deletions cut 2 bases from V and 5 bases from J, with 13 bases between. CDR3 sequence (DNA): TGTGCCAGCAGTTTAAGGGCGGCTCGGGACGAGCAGTACTTC. Translated: CASSLRAARDEQYF.

This rearrangement joins TRBV6-1 to TRBJ2-1, with D tentatively TRBD1 or TRBD2 (5 bases each). V gave up 8 bases and J gave up 5 bases, with 16 bases separating them. Germline CDR1 MNHNS, CDR2 SASEGT. The CDR3 totals 14 residues. CDR3 DNA sequence: TGTGCCAGCGGGGGTCCGGGAAGAGACAATGAGCAGTTCTTC. Translated, it gives CASGGPGRDNEQFF.

The CDR3: CASSLGQGHTDTQYF. CDR3 DNA: TGTGCCAGCAGCCTGGGACAGGGACACACAGATACGCAGTATTTT. The chain carries TRBV9 and TRBJ2-3, with 9 bases aligning to TRBD1. The CDR3 length is 15 residues. The germline CDR1 and CDR2 sequences are SGDLS and YYNGEE. Trimming took 4 bases from V and 2 from J; bases not matched to a gene: 5.

The V and J genes are TRBV4-1 and TRBJ2-1, with D perhaps matching TRBD1 or TRBD2 (6 bases each). From germline, CDR1 is MGHRA and CDR2 YSYEKL. The germline V and J ends were trimmed by 3 bases and 7 bases, with 19 bases remaining between them. The CDR3 length is 16 residues. The CDR3 here is CASSQSLGGLRNEQFF. CDR3 bases: TGCGCCAGCAGCCAGAGCCTAGGGGGGCTTAGGAATGAGCAGTTCTTC.

V usage is TRBV30 and J usage is TRBJ2-5, with D hard to call. The germline gives CDR1 GTSNPN, CDR2 SVGIG (reference sequence). V was trimmed by 3 bases and J by 2 bases, leaving 7 bases between them. CDR3 length equals 12 residues. The CDR3 loop reads CAWSLTQETQYF. The CDR3 DNA sequence: TGTGCCTGGAGCCTCACTCAAGAGACCCAGTACTTC.

The chain employs TRBV18 and TRBJ2-5, with TRBD1 matching over 7 bases. The CDR3 is 15 amino acids. V was clipped by 2 bases and J by 4 bases; unmatched bases: 7. CDR1 and CDR2 (germline): KGHSH, LQKENI. The CDR3 sequence: CASSPGQGVPETQYF. The CDR3 nucleotides read TGTGCCAGCTCACCAGGTCAGGGGGTACCAGAGACCCAGTACTTC.

This chain joins TRBV5-1 and TRBJ2-3; 8 nucleotides align to TRBD2. The CDR3 has 17 residues. Germline V lookup: CDR1 SGHRS, CDR2 YFSETQ. J was trimmed by 0 bases and V by 4 bases; bases with no gene match: 10. The CDR3 DNA reads TGCGCCAGCAGCGGGGTCAAGCGGGGGTCTAGCACAGATACGCAGTATTTT. Translation: CASSGVKRGSSTDTQYF.

The chain employs TRBV27 and TRBJ1-3; TRBD1 aligns across 8 bases. The germline CDR1 and CDR2 sequences are MNHEY and SMNVEV (reference sequence). V lost 8 bases and J lost 1; bases outside the gene matches: 13. This CDR3 has 17 amino acids. The CDR3 reads CASPIGGQGESGNTIYF. DNA for the CDR3: TGTGCCAGCCCCATCGGAGGACAGGGTGAATCTGGAAACACCATATATTTT.